This is a list of T cell receptor beta chains from one sample in a study of CD8 T cells in Susac syndrome. MiXCR, run by TCRdb on the immunoSEQ multiplex PCR reads, gives a single entry per CDR3 protein. The sample holds about 200,000 distinct CDR3 sequences, about 90% seen once. Sequencing was done on a sample of CD8+ T cells from PBMCs. Receptor source: a human donor with multiple sclerosis. The CDR3 runs from the conserved cysteine through the conserved F or W. D genes are given only for firm matches. Some rows have no size entry. The others give once, few or many, or a class for an expanded clone.

clone_size	j_call	v_call	d_call	cdr3_aa	cdr3_nt
-	TRBJ2-5	TRBV29-1	-	CSVDPSQETQYF	TGCAGCGTTGACCCGAGCCAAGAGACCCAGTACTTC
-	TRBJ2-3	TRBV14	TRBD2	CASSQATSGADTQYF	TGTGCCAGCAGCCAAGCGACTAGCGGGGCAGATACGCAGTATTTT
-	TRBJ2-5	TRBV12-3/TRBV12-4	TRBD2	CASSFILAGGEETQYF	TGTGCCAGCAGCTTTATACTAGCGGGAGGAGAGGAGACCCAGTACTTC
once	TRBJ2-1	TRBV30	-	CAWSVGTRMNEQFF	TGTGCCTGGAGTGTAGGGACCCGTATGAATGAGCAGTTCTTC
-	TRBJ2-7	TRBV9	-	CASSPSGEGPYEQYF	TGTGCCAGCAGCCCGAGCGGAGAAGGCCCCTACGAGCAGTACTTC
-	TRBJ1-6	TRBV7-8	TRBD1	CASSLAGTGGRVLLHF	TGTGCCAGCAGCTTAGCGGGGACAGGGGGCAGAGTACTCCTCCACTTT
-	TRBJ2-2	TRBV11-2	-	CASSLVYGSFDTGELFF	TGTGCCAGCAGCTTAGTATACGGGAGTTTTGACACCGGGGAGCTGTTTTTT
-	TRBJ1-5	TRBV9	-	CASSPGSLDRPQHF	TGTGCCAGCAGCCCTGGCAGCTTGGATCGGCCCCAGCATTTT
-	TRBJ2-2	TRBV4-2	-	CASSQDLDGVNTGELFF	TGTGCCAGCAGCCAAGATCTTGATGGGGTTAACACCGGGGAGCTGTTTTTT
-	TRBJ2-6	TRBV5-1	-	CASSSGEANVLTF	TGCGCCAGCAGCTCGGGCGAGGCCAACGTCCTGACTTTC
-	TRBJ1-2	TRBV7-9	-	CASSPPAANYGYTF	TGTGCCAGCAGCCCCCCAGCTGCTAACTATGGCTACACCTTC
-	TRBJ2-1	TRBV24-1	TRBD2	CATSGLAGYNEQFF	TGTGCCACCAGTGGTCTAGCGGGGTACAATGAGCAGTTCTTC
-	TRBJ2-1	TRBV24-1	TRBD1	CATSADRGLGEQFF	TGTGCCACCTCAGCGGACAGGGGGCTCGGTGAGCAGTTCTTC
-	TRBJ1-1	TRBV7-3	-	CASSLTAGQGAFF	TGTGCCAGCAGCTTAACGGCAGGGCAGGGCGCTTTCTTT
-	TRBJ1-2	TRBV6-5	TRBD1	CACHAVGTGRFGYTF	TGTGCCTGTCACGCCGTCGGGACAGGCCGATTTGGCTACACCTTC
-	TRBJ1-1	TRBV6-5	-	CASSYLLTDSMNTEAFF	TGTGCCAGCAGTTATTTACTTACGGACAGCATGAACACTGAAGCTTTCTTT
-	TRBJ1-4	TRBV7-9	-	CASSPGEKLFF	TGTGCCAGCAGCCCCGGTGAAAAACTGTTTTTT
few	TRBJ2-5	TRBV6-5	-	CASGLRETQYF	TGTGCCAGCGGGCTTCGAGAGACCCAGTACTTC
-	TRBJ2-4	TRBV13	-	CASSLAGELAKNIQYF	TGTGCCAGCAGCTTAGCGGGGGAACTAGCCAAAAACATTCAGTACTTC
-	TRBJ1-4	TRBV20-1	-	CSARGVGGGEKLFF	TGCAGTGCTAGAGGGGTCGGAGGTGGTGAAAAACTGTTTTTT
once	TRBJ1-2	TRBV7-9	TRBD1	CASSTGTGVNYGYTF	TGTGCCAGCAGCACCGGTACAGGGGTTAACTATGGCTACACCTTC
-	TRBJ1-1	TRBV6-6	-	CASSYPTGLGTEAFF	TGTGCCAGCAGTTACCCAACAGGGTTGGGCACTGAAGCTTTCTTT
once	TRBJ1-4	TRBV7-8	-	CASSSDSLNEKLFF	TGTGCCAGCAGCTCGGACAGTCTTAATGAAAAACTGTTTTTT
-	TRBJ1-2	TRBV4-3	-	CASSQDLAGTHYGYTF	TGCGCCAGCAGCCAAGATCTGGCGGGAACTCACTATGGCTACACCTTC
-	TRBJ2-1	TRBV24-1	-	CATRQGGQFF	TGTGCCACCAGGCAGGGTGGGCAGTTCTTC
once	TRBJ1-5	TRBV12-3/TRBV12-4	-	CATPPRANQPQHF	TGTGCCACCCCGCCCAGGGCCAATCAGCCCCAGCATTTT
-	TRBJ1-3	TRBV27	-	CASSPSAESRGNTIYF	TGTGCCAGCAGTCCTTCGGCCGAATCGCGGGGAAACACCATATATTTT
-	TRBJ2-1	TRBV20-1	-	CSARADRDFNEQFF	TGCAGTGCTAGAGCCGACAGGGACTTCAATGAGCAGTTCTTC
-	TRBJ1-2	TRBV30	-	CAWSEDSSSYGYTF	TGTGCCTGGAGTGAGGACAGTTCAAGCTATGGCTACACCTTC
-	TRBJ2-7	TRBV7-9	TRBD1	CASSSNRGRTYEQYF	TGTGCCAGCAGCTCAAACAGGGGGAGAACCTACGAGCAGTACTTC
-	TRBJ2-3	TRBV9	TRBD2	CASKRGLAGGDTQYF	TGTGCCAGCAAAAGGGGACTAGCGGGGGGAGATACGCAGTATTTT
-	TRBJ2-3	TRBV7-8	-	CASSFESSTDTQYF	TGTGCCAGCAGCTTTGAGAGTAGCACAGATACGCAGTATTTT
once	TRBJ1-5	TRBV27	-	CARSDDLECGYRGNQPQHF	TGTGCCAGATCGGACGACTTGGAATGTGGTTATCGGGGCAATCAGCCCCAGCATTTT
-	TRBJ1-3	TRBV19	TRBD1	CASSISTGGEWANTIYF	TGTGCCAGTAGTATCTCAACAGGGGGAGAATGGGCAAACACCATATATTTT
-	TRBJ2-1	TRBV7-9	-	CASSVSIHNEQFF	TGTGCCAGCAGCGTTAGCATCCACAATGAGCAGTTCTTC
-	TRBJ1-1	TRBV7-8	-	CASSPGHKNTEAFF	TGTGCCAGCAGCCCGGGACACAAGAACACTGAAGCTTTCTTT
-	TRBJ1-2	TRBV6-2/TRBV6-3	-	CASSVDRTAIYGYTF	TGTGCCAGCTCAGTTGATCGGACGGCCATCTATGGCTACACCTTC
-	TRBJ2-1	TRBV6-9	TRBD2	CASSYSNGEGREYNEQFF	TGTGCCAGCAGTTATTCCAACGGGGAGGGCAGGGAGTACAATGAGCAGTTCTTC
-	TRBJ2-3	TRBV9	-	CASSSWGTRTDTQYF	TGTGCCAGCAGCTCATGGGGTACCCGCACAGATACGCAGTATTTT
-	TRBJ1-5	TRBV2	-	CASSEGREQPQHF	TGTGCCAGCAGTGAGGGGAGGGAACAGCCCCAGCATTTT